The rows below give T cell receptor beta chains drawn from one sample of a study of blood T cell repertoires in COVID-19. Measured with immunoSEQ multiplex PCR; TCRdb has only the in-frame clones, and not every one. Counted here are 150,000 to 200,000 clones, about 83% occurring once; the ten biggest clones make up 3.7%. The source material was peripheral blood. Receptors originate from a man in his late teens or twenties with active or convalescent COVID-19. Each CDR3 is given without its conserved first and last residue. D genes are given only for firm matches. Rows may omit the clone size; those that give it use once, few, many or a size class.

d_call: TRBD1
clone_size: once
v_call: TRBV15
j_call: TRBJ2-6
cdr3_aa: ATSGQSSGANVLT

d_call: TRBD1
clone_size: -
v_call: TRBV30
j_call: TRBJ1-1
cdr3_aa: AWSGDRVEAF

d_call: TRBD1
clone_size: -
v_call: TRBV6-6
j_call: TRBJ1-1
cdr3_aa: ASRGAQGRGPAEAF

d_call: -
clone_size: -
v_call: TRBV7-6
j_call: TRBJ1-1
cdr3_aa: ASSLPARGAAEAF

d_call: TRBD1
clone_size: -
v_call: TRBV25-1
j_call: TRBJ2-6
cdr3_aa: ASSRDSISGANVLT

d_call: -
clone_size: -
v_call: TRBV2
j_call: TRBJ1-1
cdr3_aa: ASSETAGMNTEAF

d_call: -
clone_size: -
v_call: TRBV2
j_call: TRBJ2-3
cdr3_aa: ASRQEPDLDTQY

d_call: -
clone_size: -
v_call: TRBV3-1/TRBV3-2
j_call: TRBJ1-1
cdr3_aa: ASSQNRVDGNTEAF

d_call: -
clone_size: -
v_call: TRBV5-1
j_call: TRBJ1-1
cdr3_aa: ASSLDRSNTEAF

d_call: -
clone_size: once
v_call: TRBV5-8
j_call: TRBJ2-7
cdr3_aa: ASSLVGVYEQY

d_call: -
clone_size: -
v_call: TRBV7-2
j_call: TRBJ1-5
cdr3_aa: ASSSGLYQPQH

d_call: TRBD1
clone_size: once
v_call: TRBV27
j_call: TRBJ2-7
cdr3_aa: ASSRDRAHYEQY

d_call: -
clone_size: -
v_call: TRBV19
j_call: TRBJ2-7
cdr3_aa: ASSMGQVYEQY

d_call: TRBD2
clone_size: -
v_call: TRBV18
j_call: TRBJ2-3
cdr3_aa: ASSPGTSGSDTQY

d_call: TRBD2
clone_size: -
v_call: TRBV7-3
j_call: TRBJ2-3
cdr3_aa: ASSPVAGVVDTQY

d_call: -
clone_size: -
v_call: TRBV3-1/TRBV3-2
j_call: TRBJ1-1
cdr3_aa: ASHVPRLPNTEAF

d_call: -
clone_size: -
v_call: TRBV6-4
j_call: TRBJ1-6
cdr3_aa: ASSDSGEFNSPLH

d_call: TRBD1
clone_size: -
v_call: TRBV3-1/TRBV3-2
j_call: TRBJ1-6
cdr3_aa: ASSDLGQINSPLH

d_call: TRBD1
clone_size: once
v_call: TRBV7-2
j_call: TRBJ1-2
cdr3_aa: ASSLGSGGRLDGYT

d_call: TRBD2
clone_size: -
v_call: TRBV2
j_call: TRBJ2-7
cdr3_aa: ASSAPGTSLSYEQY

d_call: -
clone_size: -
v_call: TRBV9
j_call: TRBJ2-7
cdr3_aa: ASSRWAGPYEQY

d_call: TRBD1
clone_size: -
v_call: TRBV19
j_call: TRBJ1-6
cdr3_aa: ATAGTGTSALH

d_call: -
clone_size: -
v_call: TRBV7-2
j_call: TRBJ1-1
cdr3_aa: ASSSPGIEPAF

d_call: -
clone_size: -
v_call: TRBV5-1
j_call: TRBJ1-6
cdr3_aa: ASSSFGGYRSPLH

d_call: TRBD2
clone_size: -
v_call: TRBV7-6
j_call: TRBJ2-7
cdr3_aa: ASSLGGGWDPGGEQY

d_call: -
clone_size: -
v_call: TRBV28
j_call: TRBJ2-1
cdr3_aa: ASRRRDTLREQF

d_call: -
clone_size: -
v_call: TRBV11-2
j_call: TRBJ1-2
cdr3_aa: ASSLQVQSGYT

d_call: -
clone_size: once
v_call: TRBV5-6
j_call: TRBJ1-4
cdr3_aa: ASSFLTAHEKLF

d_call: -
clone_size: -
v_call: TRBV7-3
j_call: TRBJ2-1
cdr3_aa: ASSPFFTGEQF

d_call: -
clone_size: -
v_call: TRBV5-1
j_call: TRBJ2-5
cdr3_aa: ASSLEAETQY

d_call: TRBD1
clone_size: -
v_call: TRBV19
j_call: TRBJ1-5
cdr3_aa: APVIRDRVDQPQH

d_call: -
clone_size: -
v_call: TRBV3-1/TRBV3-2
j_call: TRBJ2-1
cdr3_aa: ASSQERQGGYNEQF

d_call: -
clone_size: -
v_call: TRBV24-1
j_call: TRBJ2-1
cdr3_aa: ATRGRNEQF

d_call: -
clone_size: -
v_call: TRBV27
j_call: TRBJ1-5
cdr3_aa: ASSSPGHGEH

d_call: -
clone_size: -
v_call: TRBV5-1
j_call: TRBJ1-4
cdr3_aa: ASGAGTTTNEKLF

d_call: -
clone_size: -
v_call: TRBV11-2
j_call: TRBJ1-6
cdr3_aa: ASSPTVNNSPLH

d_call: TRBD2
clone_size: few
v_call: TRBV4-3
j_call: TRBJ2-1
cdr3_aa: ASSQDGTSGNNEQF

d_call: -
clone_size: -
v_call: TRBV3-1/TRBV3-2
j_call: TRBJ1-1
cdr3_aa: ASSLWGDTEAF

d_call: TRBD1
clone_size: -
v_call: TRBV25-1
j_call: TRBJ2-7
cdr3_aa: ASRDRGSGEQY

d_call: TRBD2
clone_size: -
v_call: TRBV4-1
j_call: TRBJ2-3
cdr3_aa: ASSQVAGGPDTQY

d_call: -
clone_size: -
v_call: TRBV29-1
j_call: TRBJ1-5
cdr3_aa: SVKIADQPQH

d_call: TRBD1
clone_size: -
v_call: TRBV4-2
j_call: TRBJ1-3
cdr3_aa: ASSRTTGGDGNTIY

d_call: TRBD1
clone_size: -
v_call: TRBV5-4
j_call: TRBJ1-1
cdr3_aa: ASAVKTDRGRAF

d_call: -
clone_size: -
v_call: TRBV25-1
j_call: TRBJ1-6
cdr3_aa: ASSEYHVASPLH

d_call: -
clone_size: -
v_call: TRBV7-9
j_call: TRBJ2-1
cdr3_aa: ASSLQANEQF

d_call: TRBD1
clone_size: -
v_call: TRBV29-1
j_call: TRBJ1-2
cdr3_aa: SALTGKDYGYT

d_call: TRBD1
clone_size: few
v_call: TRBV9
j_call: TRBJ2-1
cdr3_aa: ASSVYQGAYNEQF

d_call: TRBD1
clone_size: -
v_call: TRBV19
j_call: TRBJ2-3
cdr3_aa: ASSIGTGVIEDTDTQY

d_call: -
clone_size: -
v_call: TRBV2
j_call: TRBJ2-3
cdr3_aa: ASSAQTADTQY

d_call: -
clone_size: -
v_call: TRBV6-4
j_call: TRBJ1-6
cdr3_aa: ASRRDGYNSPLH

d_call: TRBD1
clone_size: -
v_call: TRBV5-4
j_call: TRBJ1-1
cdr3_aa: ASSRDAGTGNTEAF